These 26 T cell receptor beta chains were sequenced from one sample in a study of CD8+CD57+ T cells in acquired aplastic anemia. Genomic DNA acted as the template from which TCR beta VDJ combination and CDR3 sequence profiling were carried out. A single record per CDR3 protein comes from TCRdb applying MiXCR to the reads. The sample comprises about 130,000 distinct CDR3 sequences, around 48% of which are singletons, and 2% to 3% rests with the top ten. Sequenced: sorted CD4+, CD8+, or CD8+CD57+ T cells (not recorded which) from PBMCs. The source is a human donor in good health, serving as a control.

This clonotype was found many times. The chain joins TRBV7-2 to TRBJ1-3, with unresolved D. This CDR3 spans 14 amino acids. Germline V gene lookup returns CDR1 SGHTA and CDR2 FQGNSA. Between the trimmed V and J ends, which lost 6 bases and 4 bases, there was a span of 13 bases. The CDR3 here is CASRSRASGNTIYF. The CDR3 DNA reads TGTGCCAGCAGATCACGGGCGTCGGGAAACACCATATATTTT.

The chain couples TRBV15 to TRBJ2-5; the D is unclear. Deletions cut 0 bases from V and 1 base from J, with 3 bases between. Germline lookup yields CDR1 LNHNV and CDR2 YYDKDF (reference sequence). CDR3 length equals 13 residues. Here the CDR3 DNA reads TGTGCCACCAGCAGAGACGGCCAAGAGACCCAGTACTTC. Protein product: CATSRDGQETQYF.

The chain links TRBV30 to TRBJ1-2, with a weak D call TRBD1 (6 bases). Trimming took off 3 bases at V and 4 bases at J, with 15 bases between the two ends. The CDR3 is made up of 14 amino acids. Germline CDR1 reads GTSNPN; CDR2 reads SVGIG (reference sequence). CDR3 in DNA: TGTGCCTGGAGAGAACAGGGAGACTCCTATGGCTACACCTTC. This sequence encodes CAWREQGDSYGYTF.

This clonotype was seen a handful of times. The chain carries TRBV7-9 and TRBJ2-5; TRBD2 matches 7 bases. CDR3 size: 13 residues. CDR1 and CDR2 from the germline V gene are SEHNR and FQNEAQ (reference sequence). Trimming took 8 bases from V and 5 from J; bases not matched to a gene: 8. This CDR3 is CASGNSGWETQYF. CDR3 nucleotides: TGTGCCAGCGGGAATAGCGGGTGGGAGACCCAGTACTTC. Full variable domain (missing parts from reference TRBV7-9 and TRBJ2-5): DTGVSQNPRHKITKRGQNVTFRCDPISEHNRLYWYRQTLGQGPEFLTYFQNEAQLEKSRLLSDRFSAERPKGSFSTLEIQRTEQGDSAMYLCASGNSGWETQYFGPGTRLLVL.

CDR3 DNA sequence: TGCAGTGATAGCCGGGGGACAGATACGCAGTATTTT. This gives the protein CSDSRGTDTQYF. The chain is built from TRBV20-1 and TRBJ2-3, with a weak D call TRBD2 (6 bases). Trimming pared 7 bases from V and 3 bases from J, leaving 11 bases between. The CDR3 covers 12 residues. CDR1 and CDR2 (germline): DFQATT, SNEGSKA (reference sequence).

With regard to this clonotype: The CDR3 does not end in the conserved phenylalanine or tryptophan, so this is likely a read error. No DNA is shown, since the ends of the CDR3 on it are uncertain; the CDR3 is the one TCRdb lists. This chain connects TRBV28 to TRBJ2-7; the table gives TRBD1 as D, unverified against the DNA. CDR1 MDHEN and CDR2 SYDVKM come from the germline V gene. The CDR3 has 13 residues if both end residues are counted. This chain's CDR3 is CASRRGSDYEQCL.

CDR3 region: CSVSGTALDEQFF. In DNA form, the CDR3 reads TGCAGCGTTTCCGGGACAGCCCTGGATGAGCAGTTCTTC. The chain joins TRBV29-1 to TRBJ2-1; 7 nucleotides agree with TRBD1. The V segment lost 5 bases and the J segment 8 bases; nucleotides outside the gene matches: 9. The CDR3 totals 13 residues. Germline V gene data show CDR1 as SQVTM and CDR2 as ANQGSEA.

The V gene is TRBV19, the J gene TRBJ2-1, with TRBD2 identical over 9 bases. The length of the CDR3 is 17 residues. The trim removed 4 bases at V and 5 bases at J, leaving 12 bases unmatched. Germline V gives CDR1 LNHDA, CDR2 SQIVND (reference sequence). CDR3 sequence: CASSNVAGANLDNEQFF. In DNA form, the CDR3 reads TGTGCCAGTAGTAACGTAGCGGGGGCCAATTTGGACAATGAGCAGTTCTTC. The full variable domain, completed using reference TRBV19 and TRBJ2-1, is DGGITQSPKYLFRKEGQNVTLSCEQNLNHDAMYWYRQDPGQGLRLIYYSQIVNDFQKGDIAEGYSVSREKKESFPLTVTSAQKNPTAFYLCASSNVAGANLDNEQFFGPGTRLTVL.

This clonotype was counted once. The chain uses TRBV24-1 and TRBJ2-5; TRBD1 agrees at 8 bases. Unmatched junction bases numbered 4, after V lost 7 bases and J lost 1 base. CDR3 length: 14 residues. Germline V gene lookup returns CDR1 KGHDR and CDR2 SFDVKD. Here the CDR3 reads CATRRQGTQETQYF. As DNA, the CDR3 is TGTGCCACCAGAAGACAGGGGACCCAAGAGACCCAGTACTTC.

The chain uses TRBV19 and TRBJ1-2, with 7 bases fitting TRBD1. This CDR3 has 16 residues. The junction had 9 bases not matched to a gene; V was cut back by 5 bases and J by 0 bases. Germline V CDR1 and CDR2: LNHDA, SQIVND (reference sequence). The DNA for the CDR3 is TGTGCCAGTAGTCGCCAGGGGGGCGCAGCTAACTATGGCTACACCTTC. Its protein product is CASSRQGGAANYGYTF.

In the case of this clonotype: This likely comes from a read error, as the CDR3 has no conserved phenylalanine or tryptophan at its end. It is unclear where the CDR3 begins or ends on the DNA, so no DNA is shown, and the CDR3 is as TCRdb lists it. This chain links TRBV20-1 with TRBJ2-7; TRBD2 is the table's D call, not checked against the DNA. Germline V gives CDR1 DFQATT, CDR2 SNEGSKA (reference sequence). The CDR3 has 10 residues if both end residues are counted. The CDR3 loop is CSARGASGGM.

Many counts were recorded for this clonotype. The J gene is TRBJ2-7, the V gene TRBV3-1, with TRBD1 matching 7 bases. J was trimmed by 3 bases and V by 7 bases; bases with no gene match: 6. The CDR3 contains 13 residues. CDR1 LGHDT and CDR2 YNNKEL come from the germline V gene (reference sequence). The CDR3 region has the DNA TGTGCCAGCAAAACAGGGGATTGCTACGAGCAGTACTTC. Encoded protein: CASKTGDCYEQYF.

In the case of this clonotype: A much larger clone lies one base from this, so it may be a read error. The chain combines TRBV6-1 with TRBJ2-7, with 8 nucleotides matching TRBD1. V was clipped by 4 bases and J by 0 bases; unmatched bases: 8. Germline lookup yields CDR1 MNHNS and CDR2 SASEGT. There are 16 residues in the CDR3. CDR3 sequence (DNA): TGTGCCAGCAGTGGGCCCGGACAGGGACACTCCTACGAGCAGTACTTC. Translated, it gives CASSGPGQGHSYEQYF.

Here the CDR3 DNA reads TGTGCCAGTAAGGGGGTTGACTATGGCTACACCTTC. Protein sequence: CASKGVDYGYTF. This chain links TRBV5-4 with TRBJ1-2; D is perhaps TRBD1 (6 bases). The CDR3 is 12 amino acids. CDR1 and CDR2 (germline): SGHNT, YYREEE (reference sequence). Trimming removed 8 bases at V and 3 bases at J, with 11 bases between.

The chain uses TRBV10-3 and TRBJ1-2; TRBD1 matches at 8 bases. CDR1 and CDR2 (germline): ENHRY, SYGVKD. This CDR3 spans 14 amino acids. The V and J ends lost 3 bases and 5 bases, in that order; junction bases with no gene match: 5. CDR3 coding DNA: TGTGCCATCAGTGACCCAGGGGGCTGGTATGGCTACACCTTC. Protein product: CAISDPGGWYGYTF.

This clonotype was counted many times. The chain links TRBV7-2 to TRBJ2-5, with 10 positions matching TRBD2. This CDR3 has 17 amino acids. V lost 2 bases to trimming and J lost 3 bases; unmatched junction nucleotides: 9. Germline V gene lookup returns CDR1 SGHTA and CDR2 FQGNSA. The CDR3 DNA sequence: TGTGCCAGCAGCTTACCCTGGGGAGCGGGGGGGAAAGAGACCCAGTACTTC. Its protein is CASSLPWGAGGKETQYF.

This clonotype was detected ten times or more. The chain carries TRBV5-1 and TRBJ1-6; tentatively, D is TRBD1 (6 bases). Trimming pared 0 bases from V and 2 bases from J, leaving 6 bases between. The CDR3 runs 15 residues. Germline lookup yields CDR1 SGHRS and CDR2 YFSETQ. The CDR3 protein is CASSLGTAYNSPLHF. DNA of the CDR3: TGCGCCAGCAGCTTGGGGACAGCCTATAATTCACCCCTCCACTTT.

The chain is built from TRBV10-3 and TRBJ2-7, with 12 bases lining up with TRBD1. The V gene end was trimmed by 6 bases and the J gene end by 5 bases; junction bases not matched to a gene: 5. The CDR3 loop spans 14 amino acids. Germline CDR1 and CDR2: ENHRY and SYGVKD. CDR3 loop: CAISLGTGGHEQYF. CDR3 coding DNA: TGTGCCATCAGCCTGGGGACAGGGGGCCACGAGCAGTACTTC.

A word on this clonotype: Likely a read error: the CDR3 ends without its conserved phenylalanine or tryptophan. The DNA is left out, because the CDR3 cannot be placed on it with certainty; the CDR3 is given as TCRdb lists it. The gene calls are TRBV29-1 and TRBJ2-1; the table's D gene call, TRBD1, was not cross checked with the DNA. Counting both end residues, the CDR3 totals 14 amino acids. Germline CDR1 reads SQVTM; CDR2 reads ANQGSEA. The CDR3 spells CSVGDTGWGHERFL.

This clonotype was observed many times. The V gene is TRBV20-1, the J gene TRBJ2-4; D ambiguous. Germline loops: CDR1 DFQATT, CDR2 SNEGSKA (reference sequence). This CDR3 has 14 residues. Trimming took off 3 bases at V and 1 base at J, with 10 bases between the two ends. CDR3 residues: CSASLNGAKNIQYF. The CDR3 coding sequence is TGCAGTGCTAGTCTGAACGGGGCCAAAAACATTCAGTACTTC.

V is TRBV19 and J is TRBJ1-3; no definite D call. Germline CDR1 reads LNHDA; CDR2 reads SQIVND (reference sequence). V was shortened by 10 bases and J by 1 base, with 11 bases between the two germline ends. The CDR3 is 13 amino acids. The CDR3 loop reads CATTEVSGNTIYF. The CDR3 DNA reads as TGTGCCACCACCGAGGTTTCTGGAAACACCATATATTTT.

The V gene is TRBV10-1, the J gene TRBJ2-5; D unresolved. The CDR3 consists of 13 residues. The V gene's germline CDR1 is WNHNN and CDR2 SYGVQD (reference sequence). The germline V and J ends were trimmed by 3 bases and 1 base, with 6 bases remaining between them. The CDR3 DNA is TGCGCCAGCAGTGATAGCAGCCAAGAGACCCAGTACTTC. Translation: CASSDSSQETQYF.

This chain connects TRBV2 to TRBJ1-2, with 10 bases fitting TRBD1. Per germline, CDR1 SNHLY and CDR2 FYNNEI. The V segment lost 5 bases and the J segment 3 bases; nucleotides outside the gene matches: 3. This CDR3 spans 14 amino acids. The CDR3 DNA sequence: TGTGCCAGCAGTTGGGACAGGGGATACTATGGCTACACCTTC. This codes for CASSWDRGYYGYTF.

For this clonotype: Germline is not matched at one junction end, which may reflect a read error. The V call is TRBV7-9, the J call TRBJ2-7; possible D gene TRBD1, 6 bases. The CDR3 is 11 residues long. The V gene's germline CDR1 is SEHNR and CDR2 FQNEAQ (reference sequence). In DNA form, the CDR3 reads TGTGCCAGCAGCTTAGACAGGGTTAGAGACTTC. Translated: CASSLDRVRDF.

The chain joins TRBV4-1 to TRBJ1-2; possible D gene TRBD1, 5 bases. Trimming took 1 base from V and 2 from J, leaving 14 bases between them. This CDR3 has 16 residues. Germline V lookup: CDR1 MGHRA, CDR2 YSYEKL. The CDR3 DNA reads as TGCGCCAGCAGCCAAGTCCCGGGACGAACCAACTATGGCTACACCTTC. Translated: CASSQVPGRTNYGYTF.

The rearrangement links TRBV10-3 to TRBJ1-2; weak D call: TRBD1 (5 bases). V was cut by 2 bases and J by 5 bases, with 9 bases left in between. Germline V gene data show CDR1 as ENHRY and CDR2 as SYGVKD. The CDR3 sequence is 13 residues long. CDR3 DNA: TGTGCCATCAGTGAGGACAGATTGTATGGCTACACCTTC. It is translated as CAISEDRLYGYTF.